The clone carrying this TCR beta chain was seen just once. This sample was included in a study of blood T cell repertoires in COVID-19. Repertoires were generated with immunoSEQ multiplex PCR, while TCRdb's copy carries only in-frame clones and drops some. This table holds more than 300,000 clones, roughly 85% found once. V was shortened by 5 bases and J by 4 bases, with 9 bases between the two germline ends. This CDR3 is 13 amino acids long. In germline, CDR1 is SEHNR, CDR2 FQNEAQ (reference sequence). V is TRBV7-9 and J is TRBJ1-5; D is unresolved. The sequencing sample was made of PBMCs or T cells enriched from blood (not recorded which). The sequence came from a woman aged 25 to 39 who had recovered from COVID-19. The CDR3 sequence is CASSPNGNQPQHF. The CDR3 DNA sequence: TGTGCCAGCAGCCCCAACGGGAATCAGCCCCAGCATTTT.